The entry below gives a single TCR beta chain sequence along with its context. Assay used: immunoSEQ multiplex PCR; TCRdb lists only in-frame clones, some missing. The sample has 850,000 to 1,200,000 clones; around 75% are singletons. This sample was taken from a study of shared clonotypes between healthy human individuals. Germline loops: CDR1 SGHDT, CDR2 YYEEEE. The CDR3 has 16 amino acids. The germline V and J ends were trimmed by 4 bases and 3 bases, with 20 bases remaining between them. The TCR was taken from a man aged 18-30 years in good health. The chain couples TRBV5-6 to TRBJ2-7; D perhaps matches TRBD2 (6 bases). What was sequenced was memory CD4+ T cells sorted from blood. Subset of the sample: CD45RA-negative fraction. CDR3 coding DNA: TGTGCCAGCAGCCGGGCGGGGCCTGATACATACTACGAGCAGTACTTC. This codes for CASSRAGPDTYYEQYF.